One and the same sample provided the 11 T cell receptor beta chains below, sequenced in a study of cytomegalovirus exposure and HLA in healthy donors. The method was immunoSEQ multiplex PCR; TCRdb's version includes in-frame clones alone and lacks a portion of them. The top ten hold over 2% of the sample, which has about 150,000 clones, 70% to 90% seen once. Input material: PBMCs. These TCRs come from a human donor in good health.

The chain recombines TRBV6-5 with TRBJ1-1, with TRBD1 matching 7 bases. V gave up 6 bases and J gave up 2 bases; unmatched junction bases: 9. The CDR3 is made up of 15 amino acids. Per the germline V gene, CDR1 is MNHEY and CDR2 is SVGAGI. Here the CDR3 DNA reads TGTGCCAGCAGCCACGACAGGGTGGGAAACACTGAAGCTTTCTTT. Protein product: CASSHDRVGNTEAFF.

The chain has TRBV5-1 and TRBJ2-7, with D perhaps matching TRBD1 (7 bases). V dropped 0 bases and J dropped 2 bases, with 24 bases sitting between them. The CDR3 has 19 amino acids. CDR1 and CDR2 (germline): SGHRS, YFSETQ. Here the CDR3 DNA reads TGCGCCAGCAGCTTGGGCTGGGGGGCCGGGACAGCTAGAACCTACGAGCAGTACTTC. This gives the protein CASSLGWGAGTARTYEQYF. Variable domain in full (rest from reference TRBV5-1 and TRBJ2-7): KAGVTQTPRYLIKTRGQQVTLSCSPISGHRSVSWYQQTPGQGLQFLFEYFSETQRNKGNFPGRFSGRQFSNSRSEMNVSTLELGDSALYLCASSLGWGAGTARTYEQYFGPGTRLTVT.

The CDR3 sequence: CASSPTSRQTYEQYF. Here the CDR3 DNA reads TGTGCCAGCAGCCCCACTTCTCGACAGACTTACGAGCAGTACTTC. V usage is TRBV7-8 and J usage is TRBJ2-7; D might be TRBD1 (5 bases). The V gene's germline CDR1 is SGHVS and CDR2 FQNEAQ. CDR3 length equals 15 residues. Between the trimmed V and J ends, which lost 5 bases and 4 bases, there was a span of 18 bases. Looking up the rest from reference TRBV7-8 and TRBJ2-7 gives the full variable domain: GAGVSQSPRYKVAKRGQDVALRCDPISGHVSLFWYQQALGQGPEFLTYFQNEAQLDKSGLPSDRFFAERPEGSVSTLKIQRTQQEDSAVYLCASSPTSRQTYEQYFGPGTRLTVT.

The chain is built from TRBV7-2 and TRBJ1-1; D unclear. The length of the CDR3 is 14 residues. Germline V gives CDR1 SGHTA, CDR2 FQGNSA. V lost 3 bases and J 1 base, leaving 9 bases between the germline ends. CDR3: CASSFQGRNTEAFF. In nucleotides, the CDR3 is TGTGCCAGCAGCTTTCAAGGGAGGAACACTGAAGCTTTCTTT.

The V gene is TRBV6-1, the J gene TRBJ1-2, with a possible D match to TRBD1 (5 bases). Germline lookup yields CDR1 MNHNS and CDR2 SASEGT. V lost 4 bases to trimming and J lost 7 bases, with 10 bases between them. The CDR3 spans 12 residues. CDR3 protein: CASSVLQGGYTF. The DNA of the CDR3 is TGTGCCAGCAGTGTCCTTCAGGGTGGCTACACCTTC.

This rearrangement joins TRBV27 to TRBJ2-7; 7 nucleotides align to TRBD1. With V trimmed by 4 bases and J by 7 bases, 10 bases remained unmatched. The CDR3 loop spans 14 amino acids. Germline-derived CDR1 and CDR2 are MNHEY and SMNVEV (reference sequence). The CDR3 loop is CASSYRGRVEEQYF. CDR3 DNA sequence: TGTGCCAGCAGTTACAGGGGAAGAGTCGAGGAGCAGTACTTC.

The V and J genes are TRBV9 and TRBJ2-7; 8 nucleotides agree with TRBD2. CDR3 length equals 15 residues. Germline values: CDR1 SGDLS, CDR2 YYNGEE. The J segment lost 7 bases and the V segment lost 0 bases, leaving 9 bases of the junction unmatched. CDR3 nucleotide sequence: TGTGCCAGCAGCGTAGTGGGGGGGACTAGTGATGAGCAGTACTTC. This translates into CASSVVGGTSDEQYF.

V usage is TRBV27 and J usage is TRBJ2-7, with a possible D match to TRBD1 (6 bases). The germline V and J ends were trimmed by 3 bases and 3 bases, with 12 bases remaining between them. Germline lookup yields CDR1 MNHEY and CDR2 SMNVEV (reference sequence). This CDR3 is 14 amino acids long. The CDR3 loop reads CASSFSGQSYEQYF. The CDR3 DNA follows: TGTGCCAGCAGTTTTTCAGGACAGAGCTACGAGCAGTACTTC.

This chain uses TRBV5-6 with TRBJ2-1; D perhaps matches TRBD2 (5 bases). The CDR3 runs 12 residues. Trimming removed 3 bases at V and 9 bases at J, with 10 bases between. In germline, CDR1 is SGHDT, CDR2 YYEEEE. The CDR3 loop is CASSWFGGEQFF. For the CDR3, the DNA is TGTGCCAGCAGCTGGTTTGGAGGTGAGCAGTTCTTC.

The gene calls are TRBV25-1 and TRBJ2-2; 8 bases fit TRBD2. This CDR3 has 14 amino acids. CDR1 is MGHDK, CDR2 SYGVNS, per germline. The V segment lost 8 bases and the J segment 5 bases; nucleotides outside the gene matches: 7. The CDR3 DNA follows: TGTGCCAGCGAGATAGCGGGAAGGACCGGGGAGCTGTTTTTT. It translates to CASEIAGRTGELFF.

The genes are TRBV6-5 and TRBJ1-5; possibly TRBD1 for D (5 bases). Germline V CDR1 and CDR2: MNHEY, SVGAGI. Deletions cut 2 bases from V and 11 bases from J, with 13 bases between. The CDR3 has 13 residues. CDR3 in amino acids: CASSYDSGVTQHF. The CDR3 nucleotides read TGTGCCAGCAGTTACGATTCGGGGGTGACCCAGCATTTT.